This T cell receptor (beta chain) appears in the sequencing data of a study of early T cells in non-severe SARS-CoV-2 infection. This clonotype appeared many times. The protocol attached unique molecular identifiers to individual cDNA molecules. TCRdb re-called the 5' RACE reads through MiXCR, storing one row per CDR3 protein. The table shows more than 50,000 distinct CDR3 sequences, with about 9.1% occurring only once. After removal of 7 bases from V and 1 base from J, the junction contained 3 bases not matched to a gene. CDR1 and CDR2 (germline): LNHDA, SQIVND (reference sequence). The CDR3 loop spans 13 amino acids.

The receptor was derived from an adult who was a healthcare worker with PCR-confirmed SARS-CoV-2 infection or an uninfected control (not recorded which). Sequenced sample: whole blood. This chain joins TRBV19 and TRBJ1-2, with 7 positions matching TRBD1. The CDR3 sequence: CASTDRNNYGYTF. The CDR3 bases are TGTGCCAGTACGGACAGGAATAACTATGGCTACACCTTC.